Given below is one TCR beta chain in context. Its target is unknown. The table came from immunoSEQ multiplex PCR; TCRdb's copy has only in-frame clones and leaves some out. The table lists over 85,000 clones, 70% to 90% of them singletons. The entry originates in a study of identifying expanded T cells in peripheral blood. General study findings and limits: Variance in clone template counts between approximately two-week samples significantly increased with total template count across all healthy donors. About 1.2 clones differed between technical replicates, versus approximately 17 and 20 over time.

Collection occurred without any documented infections or immune events in donors. The CDR3 extends over 14 amino acids. From germline, CDR1 is LGHNA and CDR2 YSLEER. Trimming removed 4 bases at V and 4 bases at J, with 13 bases between. This sequence was found in a person aged 18 to 69 in good health. The specimen sequenced was blood. The chain carries TRBV4-3 and TRBJ2-5; D not certain. The CDR3 loop is CASSPTLGPETQYF. The CDR3 DNA reads as TGCGCCAGCAGCCCCACCCTTGGTCCAGAGACCCAGTACTTC.